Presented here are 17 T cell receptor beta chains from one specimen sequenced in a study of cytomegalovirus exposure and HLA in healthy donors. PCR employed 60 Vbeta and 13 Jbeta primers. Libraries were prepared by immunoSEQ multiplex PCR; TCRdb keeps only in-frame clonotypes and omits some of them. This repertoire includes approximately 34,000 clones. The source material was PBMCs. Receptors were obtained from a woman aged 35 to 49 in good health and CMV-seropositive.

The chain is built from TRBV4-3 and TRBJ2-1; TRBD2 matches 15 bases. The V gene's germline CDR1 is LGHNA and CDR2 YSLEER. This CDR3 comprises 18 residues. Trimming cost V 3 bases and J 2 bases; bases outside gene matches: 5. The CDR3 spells CASSHGLAGGPAYNEQFF. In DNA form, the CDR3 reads TGCGCCAGCAGCCACGGACTAGCGGGAGGGCCGGCCTACAATGAGCAGTTCTTC.

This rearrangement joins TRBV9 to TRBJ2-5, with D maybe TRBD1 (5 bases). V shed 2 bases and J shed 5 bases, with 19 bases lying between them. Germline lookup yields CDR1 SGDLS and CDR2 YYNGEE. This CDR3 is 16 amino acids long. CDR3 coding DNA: TGTGCCAGCAGCGTGACCCCGGACATAAGTATGGAGACCCAGTACTTC. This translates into CASSVTPDISMETQYF.

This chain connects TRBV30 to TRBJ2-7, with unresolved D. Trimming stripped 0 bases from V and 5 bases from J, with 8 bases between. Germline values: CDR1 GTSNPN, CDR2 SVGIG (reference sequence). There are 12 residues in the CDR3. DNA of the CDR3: TGTGCCTGGAGTGTAATGGCGGACGAGCAGTACTTC. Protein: CAWSVMADEQYF.

The CDR3 DNA sequence: TGTGCCAGCAGCCCGGGACTAGCGGTTATCACAGATACGCAGTATTTT. Its protein is CASSPGLAVITDTQYF. The chain carries TRBV7-9 and TRBJ2-3, with 11 bases aligning to TRBD2. Per the germline V gene, CDR1 is SEHNR and CDR2 is FQNEAQ (reference sequence). J lost 2 bases, V lost 5 bases, and 6 bases had no gene match. The CDR3 totals 16 residues.

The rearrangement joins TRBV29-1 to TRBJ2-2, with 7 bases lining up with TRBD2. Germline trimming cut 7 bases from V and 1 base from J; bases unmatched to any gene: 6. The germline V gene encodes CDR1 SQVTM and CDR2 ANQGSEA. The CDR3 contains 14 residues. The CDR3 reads CSARASGNTGELFF. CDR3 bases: TGCAGCGCCCGGGCTAGCGGGAACACCGGGGAGCTGTTTTTT.

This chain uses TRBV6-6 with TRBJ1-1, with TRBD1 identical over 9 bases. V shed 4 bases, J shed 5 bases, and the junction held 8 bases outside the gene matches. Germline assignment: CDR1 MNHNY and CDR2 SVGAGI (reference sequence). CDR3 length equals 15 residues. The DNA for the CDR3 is TGTGCCAGCAGTTCCAAACAGGGGGCACGGACTGAAGCTTTCTTT. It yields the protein CASSSKQGARTEAFF.

The CDR3 DNA follows: TGTGCCAGCAGGACCCCGCCAAGGGGGGGAGGGCCGTCCGGGGAGCTGTTTTTT. Its translation is CASRTPPRGGGPSGELFF. The gene calls are TRBV28 and TRBJ2-2; weak D call: TRBD2 (7 bases). There are 18 residues in the CDR3. Germline CDR1 MDHEN, CDR2 SYDVKM. Trimming left V 6 bases short and J 6 bases short, with 26 bases between.

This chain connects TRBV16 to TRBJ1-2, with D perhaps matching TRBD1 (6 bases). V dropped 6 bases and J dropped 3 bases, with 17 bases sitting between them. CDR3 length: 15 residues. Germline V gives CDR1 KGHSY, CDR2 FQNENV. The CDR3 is CASRKKQGLDYGYTF. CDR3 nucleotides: TGTGCCAGCAGGAAAAAACAGGGATTAGACTATGGCTACACCTTC.

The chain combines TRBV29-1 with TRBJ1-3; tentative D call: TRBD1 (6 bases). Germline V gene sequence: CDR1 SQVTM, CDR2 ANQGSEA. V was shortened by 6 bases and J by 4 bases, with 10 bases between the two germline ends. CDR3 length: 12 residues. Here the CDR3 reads CSVRTAGNTIYF. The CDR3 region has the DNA TGCAGCGTGAGGACAGCCGGAAACACCATATATTTT.

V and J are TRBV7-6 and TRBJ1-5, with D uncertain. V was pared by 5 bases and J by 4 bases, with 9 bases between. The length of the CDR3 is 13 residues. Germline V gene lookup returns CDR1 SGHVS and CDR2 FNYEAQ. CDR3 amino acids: CASSGDGNQPQHF. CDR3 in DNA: TGTGCCAGCAGCGGTGACGGGAATCAGCCCCAGCATTTT.

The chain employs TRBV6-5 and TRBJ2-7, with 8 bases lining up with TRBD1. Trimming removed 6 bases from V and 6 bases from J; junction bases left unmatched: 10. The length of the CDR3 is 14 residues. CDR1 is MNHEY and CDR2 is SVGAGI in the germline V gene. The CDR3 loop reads CASRRTGLPLEQYF. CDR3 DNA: TGTGCCAGCAGAAGGACAGGGTTACCGCTCGAGCAGTACTTC.

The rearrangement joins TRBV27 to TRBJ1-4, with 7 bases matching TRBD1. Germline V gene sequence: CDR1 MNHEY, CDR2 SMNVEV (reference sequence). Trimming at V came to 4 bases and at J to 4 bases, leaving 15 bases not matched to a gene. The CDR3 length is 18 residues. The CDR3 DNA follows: TGTGCCAGCAGTTCCCAACTCATTAGGGGGACAGATAATGAAAAACTGTTTTTT. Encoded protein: CASSSQLIRGTDNEKLFF.

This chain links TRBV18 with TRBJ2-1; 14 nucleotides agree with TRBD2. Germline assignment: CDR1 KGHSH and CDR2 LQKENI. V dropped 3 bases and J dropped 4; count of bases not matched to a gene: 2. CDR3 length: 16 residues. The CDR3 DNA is TGTGCCAGCTCACCGACTAGCGGGAGGGGGTACAATGAGCAGTTCTTC. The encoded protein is CASSPTSGRGYNEQFF.

The CDR3 loop reads CASSVEAGGGAEKLFF. CDR3 nucleotides: TGTGCCAGCAGCGTAGAGGCCGGAGGGGGGGCGGAAAAACTGTTTTTT. The chain recombines TRBV9 with TRBJ1-4; tentatively, D is TRBD1 (6 bases). CDR1 and CDR2 (germline): SGDLS, YYNGEE. This CDR3 has 16 amino acids. V lost 0 bases and J 8 bases, leaving 17 bases between the germline ends.

The CDR3 reads CASSRTGGYEQYF. CDR3 DNA: TGTGCCAGCAGCCGGACAGGAGGGTACGAGCAGTACTTC. V is TRBV25-1 and J is TRBJ2-7; maybe TRBD1 (7 bases). The CDR3 has 13 amino acids. Germline CDR1 MGHDK, CDR2 SYGVNS. Trimming left V 6 bases short and J 4 bases short, with 13 bases between.

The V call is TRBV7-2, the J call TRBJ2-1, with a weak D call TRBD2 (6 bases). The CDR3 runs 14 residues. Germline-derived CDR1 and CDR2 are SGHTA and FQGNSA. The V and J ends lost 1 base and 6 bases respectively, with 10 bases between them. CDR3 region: CASSLGGTLNEQFF. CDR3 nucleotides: TGTGCCAGCAGCTTAGGCGGGACCCTCAATGAGCAGTTCTTC.

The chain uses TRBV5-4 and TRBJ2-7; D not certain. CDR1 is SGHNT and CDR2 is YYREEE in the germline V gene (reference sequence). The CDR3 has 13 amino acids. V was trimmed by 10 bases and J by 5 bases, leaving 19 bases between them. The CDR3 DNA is TGTGCCTCCCAGGCTCCTTTTTCGGACGAGCAGTACTTC. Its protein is CASQAPFSDEQYF.